A single sample gave rise to the 30 T cell receptor beta chains below, sequenced in a study of technical replicates of blood from a handful of donors (dated by TCRdb to the late 2010s). Library preparation used the immunoSEQ multiplex PCR assay. Held by TCRdb, this immuneACCESS table contains in-frame sequences only and omits some clones. Under half of the omission traces to an unresolved V gene where checked; the cause of the rest is unknown. The sample yields approximately 70,000 clones; nearly 97% were counted once. 0.2% to 0.3% of the sample is held by the ten biggest clonotypes. The sequenced material came from T cells isolated from PBMCs. The receptors shown here come from a human donor in good health.

The chain recombines TRBV4-2 with TRBJ2-7, with D possibly being TRBD2 (6 bases). CDR3 length equals 16 residues. Looked up from germline, CDR1 is LGHNA and CDR2 is YNFKEQ. V was pared by 0 bases and J by 4 bases, with 16 bases between. CDR3 sequence reads: CASSQELVADGYEQYF. The DNA for the CDR3 is TGTGCCAGCAGCCAAGAGTTGGTAGCGGACGGTTACGAGCAGTACTTC.

This rearrangement joins TRBV6-1 to TRBJ2-3, with 15 bases that match TRBD2. This CDR3 spans 16 amino acids. Germline V gives CDR1 MNHNS, CDR2 SASEGT. The trim removed 4 bases at V and 2 bases at J, leaving 1 base unmatched. The CDR3 coding sequence is TGTGCCAGCAGTGGGACTAGCGGGGGGGTCACAGATACGCAGTATTTT. Amino acids: CASSGTSGGVTDTQYF.

The chain links TRBV19 to TRBJ2-7; 8 bases agree with TRBD2. Germline V CDR1 and CDR2: LNHDA, SQIVND (reference sequence). After removal of 2 bases from V and 2 bases from J, the junction contained 5 bases not matched to a gene. The CDR3 has 15 amino acids. The chain's CDR3 is CASSIRRGAPYEQYF. CDR3 nucleotides: TGTGCCAGTAGTATACGGCGGGGGGCCCCCTACGAGCAGTACTTC.

In nucleotides, the CDR3 is TGTGCCAGCAGCTTGGGACCGGGAGGCTACACCTTC. Protein product: CASSLGPGGYTF. The chain is built from TRBV5-5 and TRBJ1-2; D ambiguous. V lost 0 bases to trimming and J lost 8 bases, with 8 bases between them. This CDR3 spans 12 amino acids. Germline CDR1 and CDR2: SGHKS and YYEKEE (reference sequence).

The gene calls are TRBV5-4 and TRBJ1-2, with D possibly matching TRBD1 (5 bases). V dropped 0 bases and J dropped 7 bases, with 13 bases sitting between them. Germline lookup yields CDR1 SGHNT and CDR2 YYREEE (reference sequence). The CDR3 totals 14 residues. The CDR3 region is CASSLAGGLPGYTF. CDR3 in DNA: TGTGCCAGCAGCTTGGCCGGGGGGTTACCTGGCTACACCTTC.

The DNA for the CDR3 is TGTGCCAGCAGTCACGAGGGACATCCCAATCAGCCCCAGCATTTT. Its protein is CASSHEGHPNQPQHF. The rearrangement links TRBV27 to TRBJ1-5; D might be TRBD1 (6 bases). V lost 5 bases, J lost 3 bases, and 14 bases lay in between. The germline CDR1 and CDR2 sequences are MNHEY and SMNVEV (reference sequence). This CDR3 is 15 amino acids long.

The chain joins TRBV28 to TRBJ2-7; 12 bases line up with TRBD2. The germline V gene encodes CDR1 MDHEN and CDR2 SYDVKM. The V and J ends lost 5 bases and 3 bases, in that order; junction bases with no gene match: 14. The CDR3 consists of 18 residues. The CDR3 loop reads CASSDQGLAGSKGYEQYF. CDR3 nucleotides: TGTGCCAGCAGTGACCAGGGACTAGCGGGTTCCAAGGGCTACGAGCAGTACTTC.

J is TRBJ2-2 and V is TRBV10-1; D perhaps matches TRBD1 (7 bases). With 2 bases removed from V and 3 bases from J, the gap between germline ends came to 10 bases. Germline assignment: CDR1 WNHNN and CDR2 SYGVQD (reference sequence). The CDR3 is 15 residues long. The CDR3 bases are TGCGCCAGCAGTGAGGACAGGGAGGACACCGGGGAGCTGTTTTTT. Encoded protein: CASSEDREDTGELFF.

The chain joins TRBV25-1 to TRBJ1-3; maybe TRBD1 (5 bases). Per germline, CDR1 MGHDK and CDR2 SYGVNS. The CDR3 covers 17 residues. V was pared by 1 base and J by 3 bases, with 16 bases between. CDR3 coding DNA: TGTGCCAGCAGTGAATCTGGCAGGGAAGTTTATGGAAACACCATATATTTT. This translates into CASSESGREVYGNTIYF.

The V call is TRBV28, the J call TRBJ1-5; 9 bases are a match to TRBD1. Trimming at V came to 7 bases and at J to 8 bases, leaving 9 bases not matched to a gene. Germline V CDR1 and CDR2: MDHEN, SYDVKM. The CDR3 is 14 amino acids. The CDR3 DNA sequence: TGTGCCAGCATCCCTACGGGACAGGGCAAGCCCCAGCATTTT. As protein: CASIPTGQGKPQHF.

The chain is built from TRBV28 and TRBJ2-7; D may be TRBD2 (6 bases). There are 12 residues in the CDR3. The germline V and J ends were trimmed by 8 bases and 6 bases, with 14 bases remaining between them. CDR1 is MDHEN and CDR2 is SYDVKM in the germline V gene. CDR3 region: CASRELASEQYF. For the CDR3, the DNA is TGTGCCAGCCGGGAGTTAGCCTCCGAGCAGTACTTC.

The chain combines TRBV5-1 with TRBJ1-6, with 8 bases aligning to TRBD1. V trimming: 3 bases; J trimming: 6 bases; junction bases outside the gene matches: 8. This CDR3 has 16 residues. CDR1 SGHRS and CDR2 YFSETQ come from the germline V gene. DNA of the CDR3: TGCGCCAGCAGCTCCGGACAGGGCCCCCCTAATTCACCCCTCCACTTT. It codes for CASSSGQGPPNSPLHF.

The chain uses TRBV19 and TRBJ2-7, with a possible D match to TRBD1 (6 bases). The CDR3 has 14 residues. V gave up 5 bases and J gave up 4 bases, with 15 bases separating them. CDR1 LNHDA and CDR2 SQIVND come from the germline V gene (reference sequence). The CDR3 nucleotides are TGTGCCAGTAGTGGTCTGGGGCAGGGGTACGAGCAGTACTTC. Its translation is CASSGLGQGYEQYF.

In regard to this clone: The same CDR3 can be traced to other DNA sequences in this sample. The chain is built from TRBV6-5 and TRBJ2-1; 9 nucleotides agree with TRBD2. CDR1 and CDR2 (germline): MNHEY, SVGAGI. Trimming took 0 bases from V and 3 from J; bases not matched to a gene: 3. The CDR3 loop spans 16 amino acids. CDR3 bases: TGTGCCAGCAGTTACTCGCGAGCGGGAGGCTACAATGAGCAGTTCTTC. The encoded protein is CASSYSRAGGYNEQFF.

V and J are TRBV28 and TRBJ1-2; 7 bases are shared with TRBD1. In germline, CDR1 is MDHEN, CDR2 SYDVKM. The CDR3 runs to 13 residues. V lost 7 bases, J lost 3 bases, and 5 bases stayed unmatched. In DNA, the CDR3 is TGTGCCAGCACCTCCCAGGGGGACTATGGCTACACCTTC. Its translation is CASTSQGDYGYTF.

The rearrangement uses TRBV7-2 and TRBJ2-3, with 8 bases aligning to TRBD2. The germline V gene has CDR1 SGHTA and CDR2 FQGNSA. V lost 5 bases and J lost 2; bases outside the gene matches: 18. This CDR3 region has 19 residues. The CDR3 coding sequence is TGTGCCAGCAGCCTCTACGACCCGTGGGGACTAGAGAACACAGATACGCAGTATTTT. Encoded protein: CASSLYDPWGLENTDTQYF.

The chain links TRBV5-1 to TRBJ1-5, with no clear D. Germline CDR1 reads SGHRS; CDR2 reads YFSETQ. This CDR3 comprises 15 residues. The V end was cut by 0 bases, the J end by 2 bases, with 9 bases between. The CDR3: CASSLGQSGNQPQHF. CDR3 DNA: TGCGCCAGCAGCTTGGGGCAGTCTGGCAATCAGCCCCAGCATTTT.

The V call is TRBV6-1, the J call TRBJ2-7; 8 bases are a match to TRBD2. The CDR3 extends over 15 amino acids. The V gene's germline CDR1 is MNHNS and CDR2 SASEGT. With 5 bases clipped from V and 3 bases from J, the junction kept 9 bases outside the gene matches. The CDR3 DNA follows: TGTGCCAGCAGTACGGACCGACTAGCGTACTACGAGCAGTACTTC. This codes for CASSTDRLAYYEQYF.

This chain links TRBV5-1 with TRBJ2-5, with TRBD1 matching over 7 bases. The V gene's germline CDR1 is SGHRS and CDR2 YFSETQ. The CDR3 extends over 17 amino acids. V dropped 1 base and J dropped 5; count of bases not matched to a gene: 14. CDR3 bases: TGCGCCAGCAGCTTGAACCCGGTAACAGGGGTTGTTGAGACCCAGTACTTC. Protein product: CASSLNPVTGVVETQYF.

V and J are TRBV5-8 and TRBJ2-5; TRBD2 matches 12 bases. Trimming cost V 4 bases and J 5 bases; bases outside gene matches: 9. CDR3 size: 16 residues. The germline V gene encodes CDR1 SGHTS and CDR2 YDEGEE. The CDR3 region has the DNA TGTGCCAGCAGCCATCGACTAGCGGGAGTCGGGGAGACCCAGTACTTC. This encodes CASSHRLAGVGETQYF.

This chain's CDR3 is CASRVPGDRGVYGYTF. Written as DNA, the CDR3 is TGTGCCAGTAGGGTCCCTGGGGACAGGGGTGTCTATGGCTACACCTTC. The chain carries TRBV19 and TRBJ1-2; 10 positions agree with TRBD1. The CDR3 extends over 16 amino acids. CDR1 is LNHDA and CDR2 is SQIVND in the germline V gene (reference sequence). Trimming took 6 bases from V and 4 from J; bases not matched to a gene: 11.

The chain joins TRBV7-8 to TRBJ2-1, with D maybe TRBD2 (6 bases). Looked up from germline, CDR1 is SGHVS and CDR2 is FQNEAQ. The V gene lost 1 base and the J gene lost 9 bases, with 19 bases spanning the gap. The CDR3 has 16 residues. The CDR3 loop is CASSLGPTNSGSEQFF. Written as DNA, the CDR3 is TGTGCCAGCAGCTTAGGACCAACAAATAGCGGCAGTGAGCAGTTCTTC.

This chain uses TRBV29-1 with TRBJ1-2; 10 bases are shared with TRBD1. Trimming at V came to 8 bases and at J to 4 bases, leaving 13 bases not matched to a gene. The CDR3 has 15 residues. From germline, CDR1 is SQVTM and CDR2 ANQGSEA. CDR3 amino acids: CSTGTGQGWPYGYTF. In DNA form, the CDR3 reads TGCAGCACTGGAACGGGACAGGGGTGGCCCTATGGCTACACCTTC.

This chain uses TRBV11-3 with TRBJ2-2; 10 bases fit TRBD1. CDR1 is SGHNT, CDR2 YENEEA, per germline. V lost 1 base to trimming and J lost 6 bases; unmatched junction nucleotides: 8. This CDR3 has 17 amino acids. The CDR3 is CASSLGLGQGLAGELFF. The CDR3 nucleotides are TGTGCCAGCAGCTTAGGATTGGGACAGGGGTTGGCCGGGGAGCTGTTTTTT. The full variable domain, rest sourced from reference TRBV11-3 and TRBJ2-2, is EAGVVQSPRYKIIEKKQPVAFWCNPISGHNTLYWYLQNLGQGPELLIRYENEEAVDDSQLPKDRFSAERLKGVDSTLKIQPAELGDSAVYLCASSLGLGQGLAGELFFGEGSRLTVL.

The chain employs TRBV7-8 and TRBJ2-1, with TRBD1 identical over 8 bases. CDR3 length: 15 amino acids. The germline V gene encodes CDR1 SGHVS and CDR2 FQNEAQ. V shed 3 bases, J shed 4 bases, and the junction held 5 bases outside the gene matches. The CDR3 spells CASSLVRDRYNEQFF. CDR3 nucleotides: TGTGCCAGCAGCTTGGTCCGGGACAGGTACAATGAGCAGTTCTTC. The full variable domain, completed using reference TRBV7-8 and TRBJ2-1, is GAGVSQSPRYKVAKRGQDVALRCDPISGHVSLFWYQQALGQGPEFLTYFQNEAQLDKSGLPSDRFFAERPEGSVSTLKIQRTQQEDSAVYLCASSLVRDRYNEQFFGPGTRLTVL.

The gene calls are TRBV27 and TRBJ2-5, with 8 nucleotides matching TRBD2. The CDR3 has 14 amino acids. V dropped 4 bases and J dropped 5; count of bases not matched to a gene: 6. The germline gives CDR1 MNHEY, CDR2 SMNVEV (reference sequence). The CDR3 here is CASSSHAGGETQYF. As DNA, the CDR3 is TGTGCCAGCAGTTCCCACGCGGGAGGCGAGACCCAGTACTTC.

The genes are TRBV27 and TRBJ2-7, with 10 bases matching TRBD2. CDR1 is MNHEY, CDR2 SMNVEV, per germline (reference sequence). V lost 3 bases, J lost 1 base, and 6 bases stayed unmatched. CDR3 length: 16 residues. CDR3: CASSFSGGSQSYEQYF. In DNA form, the CDR3 reads TGTGCCAGCAGTTTTAGCGGGGGGAGTCAGTCCTACGAGCAGTACTTC.

The chain combines TRBV7-9 with TRBJ1-5; 9 bases are shared with TRBD1. The CDR3 loop spans 18 amino acids. V lost 5 bases, J lost 7 bases, and 18 bases stayed unmatched. Germline CDR1 SEHNR, CDR2 FQNEAQ (reference sequence). The CDR3 coding sequence is TGTGCCAGCAGCCCATATAGGGGGGACCGGACAGGGGACCAGCCCCAGCATTTT. Translation gives CASSPYRGDRTGDQPQHF.

The chain couples TRBV19 to TRBJ2-1, with 11 bases aligning to TRBD2. Unmatched junction bases numbered 9, after V lost 9 bases and J lost 5 bases. Germline V gene sequence: CDR1 LNHDA, CDR2 SQIVND (reference sequence). CDR3 length: 15 residues. The CDR3 is CASLTSGSLDNEQFF. CDR3 nucleotides: TGTGCCAGCCTCACTAGCGGGAGTCTCGACAATGAGCAGTTCTTC.

The genes are TRBV2 and TRBJ1-2, with D maybe TRBD1 (5 bases). The CDR3 has 16 amino acids. V gave up 6 bases and J gave up 4 bases, with 21 bases separating them. Germline V CDR1 and CDR2: SNHLY, FYNNEI. The CDR3 nucleotides read TGTGCCAGCAGAGATCTCGGCGGACAAAAGGGCTATGGCTACACCTTC. Protein: CASRDLGGQKGYGYTF.